Below are 14 T cell receptor beta chains sequenced from a single sample in a study of blood T cell repertoires in COVID-19. The repertoire was sequenced with immunoSEQ multiplex PCR; TCRdb's copy has only in-frame clones and lacks some. The sample shows about 220,000 clones, around four fifths of them seen only once. The sequenced material came from peripheral blood. Every receptor here comes from a man younger than 40 with active or convalescent COVID-19.

The chain combines TRBV28 with TRBJ1-5, with 9 bases that match TRBD1. The V segment lost 10 bases and the J segment 0 bases; nucleotides outside the gene matches: 7. The CDR3 totals 15 residues. Germline V lookup: CDR1 MDHEN, CDR2 SYDVKM. The CDR3 region has the DNA TGTGCCATCCACCGGGACAGGGATAGCAATCAGCCCCAGCATTTT. Its protein product is CAIHRDRDSNQPQHF.

CDR3: CASSHPGQGNYGYTF. As DNA, the CDR3 is TGTGCCAGCAGCCATCCAGGACAGGGGAACTATGGCTACACCTTC. This chain joins TRBV4-2 and TRBJ1-2; 9 positions agree with TRBD1. The CDR3 totals 15 residues. Losses at the gene ends were 3 bases for V and 2 bases for J; bases not matched to a gene: 4. Germline V gene data show CDR1 as LGHNA and CDR2 as YNFKEQ.

The chain joins TRBV25-1 to TRBJ2-7; no clear D gene. This CDR3 contains 10 residues. Trimming left V 5 bases short and J 3 bases short, with 2 bases between. The germline gives CDR1 MGHDK, CDR2 SYGVNS. CDR3 bases: TGTGCCAGCAGTCACTACGAGCAGTACTTC. It specifies CASSHYEQYF.

The J gene is TRBJ2-7, the V gene TRBV30, with D perhaps TRBD1 (6 bases). The CDR3 totals 13 residues. Germline V gene sequence: CDR1 GTSNPN, CDR2 SVGIG (reference sequence). Trimming took 2 bases from V and 3 from J, leaving 11 bases between them. The CDR3 bases are TGTGCCTGGAGTTCAGGGGCCCACTACGAGCAGTACTTC. It specifies CAWSSGAHYEQYF.

V usage is TRBV5-5 and J usage is TRBJ2-2; D perhaps matches TRBD1 (5 bases). Between the trimmed V and J ends, which lost 4 bases and 8 bases, there was a span of 12 bases. The CDR3 has 13 residues. Germline V CDR1 and CDR2: SGHKS, YYEKEE (reference sequence). CDR3 loop: CASSPVGHGELFF. CDR3 bases: TGTGCCAGCAGCCCGGTGGGGCATGGGGAGCTGTTTTTT.

The chain combines TRBV30 with TRBJ1-2, with D tentatively TRBD1 (5 bases). From germline, CDR1 is GTSNPN and CDR2 SVGIG (reference sequence). Trimming left V 0 bases short and J 3 bases short, with 14 bases between. CDR3 length equals 15 residues. The CDR3: CAWSVRQGVYYGYTF. The CDR3 DNA is TGTGCCTGGAGTGTACGGCAGGGTGTGTACTATGGCTACACCTTC.

J is TRBJ2-7 and V is TRBV4-1; D is possibly TRBD2 (6 bases). The V end lost 8 bases, the J end lost 4 bases, and 18 bases lay between the germline ends. Germline values: CDR1 MGHRA, CDR2 YSYEKL. The CDR3 totals 14 residues. CDR3 bases: TGCGCCAGCGGAGACCCGGGACTCCGATACGAGCAGTACTTC. Protein: CASGDPGLRYEQYF.

The rearrangement links TRBV6-5 to TRBJ2-7, with D unresolved. Germline CDR1 is MNHEY and CDR2 is SVGAGI. This CDR3 has 16 amino acids. The V end was cut by 0 bases, the J end by 0 bases, with 12 bases between. The CDR3 coding sequence is TGTGCCAGCAGTTACTCGATCCAGGCCAGCTCCTACGAGCAGTACTTC. Its translation: CASSYSIQASSYEQYF.

The chain combines TRBV27 with TRBJ2-3; 12 bases agree with TRBD2. The length of the CDR3 is 16 residues. The germline V gene encodes CDR1 MNHEY and CDR2 SMNVEV (reference sequence). Unmatched junction bases numbered 6, after V lost 5 bases and J lost 3 bases. In DNA, the CDR3 is TGTGCCAGCAGTAAGCCCGGACTAGCGGGGACAGATACGCAGTATTTT. Protein product: CASSKPGLAGTDTQYF.

This chain uses TRBV23-1 with TRBJ1-6; 7 bases agree with TRBD1. TRBV23-1 is sorted into the ORF group, with uncertain function. V was clipped by 7 bases and J by 0 bases; unmatched bases: 9. The CDR3 runs to 17 residues. The CDR3 DNA reads as TGCGCCAGCATCAGGGACAGCTACTTCTCCTATAATTCACCCCTCCACTTT. Translated: CASIRDSYFSYNSPLHF.

The chain links TRBV4-1 to TRBJ1-1; 7 nucleotides match TRBD1. J was trimmed by 10 bases and V by 3 bases; bases with no gene match: 14. CDR3 length equals 15 residues. The germline gives CDR1 MGHRA, CDR2 YSYEKL. CDR3 DNA: TGCGCCAGCAGCCATCACTTCGACAGGGCCCGGGGAGCTTTCTTT. Encoded protein: CASSHHFDRARGAFF.

The chain carries TRBV28 and TRBJ2-2, with 10 positions matching TRBD1. This CDR3 contains 19 residues. Germline V gene data show CDR1 as MDHEN and CDR2 as SYDVKM. J gave up 0 bases and V 2 bases, and 9 bases lay outside the gene matches. The CDR3 region is CASSLVGQGRYTNTGELFF. CDR3 nucleotides: TGTGCCAGCAGTTTAGTGGGACAGGGGCGTTATACGAACACCGGGGAGCTGTTTTTT.

The chain joins TRBV11-2 to TRBJ2-7; 10 bases align to TRBD2. CDR1 SGHAT and CDR2 FQNNGV come from the germline V gene. J was trimmed by 2 bases and V by 1 base; bases with no gene match: 2. This CDR3 region has 15 residues. CDR3 in amino acids: CASSLGLAGAYEQYF. The CDR3 DNA sequence: TGTGCCAGCAGCTTAGGCCTAGCGGGAGCCTACGAGCAGTACTTC.

The CDR3 is CASSQGRDSSYEQYF. The CDR3 nucleotides are TGTGCCAGCAGCCAAGGCCGGGACAGCTCCTACGAGCAGTACTTC. J is TRBJ2-7 and V is TRBV4-2, with 7 bases matching TRBD1. The CDR3 has 15 amino acids. J was trimmed by 0 bases and V by 1 base; bases with no gene match: 3. In germline, CDR1 is LGHNA, CDR2 YNFKEQ.